A selection of T cell receptor beta chains follows, all from one sample in a study of T cell repertoires in cytomegalovirus infection. TCRdb processed the reads anew with MiXCR; each CDR3 protein has one entry. This sample has 100,000 to 150,000 distinct CDR3 sequences, with roughly a quarter found just once. Their cognate antigens are unknown. Sequencing used PBMCs, sequenced either directly or after in vitro stimulation (not recorded which). The receptors shown here come from a human donor in good health (CMV status not recorded). Some clones in this sample may be carry-over from other donors' samples. Both conserved end residues are part of each CDR3. A D gene is named only where the DNA matches it firmly. The size entry is marked missing in some rows and otherwise reads once, few, many or a size class.

D	J	size	V	length	DNA	CDR3
NA	TRBJ2-1	many	TRBV7-2	15	TGTGCCAGCAGCTTGGAGGAATATTCCTACAATGAGCAGTTCTTC	CASSLEEYSYNEQFF
NA	TRBJ1-4	few	TRBV6-5	16	TGTGCCAGCAGTTACCCGAAGGATGCAACTAATGAAAAACTGTTTTTT	CASSYPKDATNEKLFF
NA	TRBJ2-5	few	TRBV27	18	TGTGCCAGCAGAAAAAGCCCTTTCCGGGTCAGGGTAGAAGAGACCCAGTACTTC	CASRKSPFRVRVEETQYF
NA	TRBJ2-1	few	TRBV20-1	14	TGCAGTGCTACCCGGGACTCAAAATACAATGAGCAGTTCTTC	CSATRDSKYNEQFF
NA	TRBJ2-2	NA	TRBV19	14	TGTGCCAGTAAGACGGGGCCGAACACCGGGGAGCTGTTTTTT	CASKTGPNTGELFF
TRBD1	TRBJ1-5	many	TRBV7-8	16	TGTGCCAGCAGCCCTAGGCGGACAGGGAACAATCAGCCCCAGCATTTT	CASSPRRTGNNQPQHF
NA	TRBJ1-2	few	TRBV7-8	16	TGTGCCAGCAGCTTAGGTGGCATCTGGGAATATACCGGCTACACCTTC	CASSLGGIWEYTGYTF
NA	TRBJ2-5	NA	TRBV3-1	10	TGTGCCAGCAGCGACGGGACCCAGTACTTC	CASSDGTQYF
TRBD2	TRBJ2-1	many	TRBV4-1	17	TGCGCCAGCAGCCAGTCTCCGTCGGGAGGTAGCGACAATGAGCAGTTCTTC	CASSQSPSGGSDNEQFF
TRBD1	TRBJ1-1	NA	TRBV28	14	TGTGCCAGCAGTCATCACAGGGGAAACACTGAAGCTTTCTTT	CASSHHRGNTEAFF
NA	TRBJ2-1	NA	TRBV2	13	TGTGCCAGCAGCTCCGAACTAGCATCTGAGCAGTTCTTC	CASSSELASEQFF
TRBD2	TRBJ2-1	NA	TRBV6-5	15	TGTGCCAGCAGTTACGCTGGCGGGAGTTGGGGTGAGCAGTTCTTC	CASSYAGGSWGEQFF
NA	TRBJ2-1	NA	TRBV12-3/TRBV12-4	16	TGTGCCAGCAGTATGGGTAGGGGGAGCTCCTACAATGAGCAGTTCTTC	CASSMGRGSSYNEQFF
NA	TRBJ2-5	few	TRBV12-5	12	TGTGCTAGTGGTTTGAACGGAGAGACCCAGTACTTC	CASGLNGETQYF
NA	TRBJ2-7	NA	TRBV4-3	15	TGCGCCAGCAGCCAAGGGGACGCGAGCTCCTACGAGCAGTACTTC	CASSQGDASSYEQYF
NA	TRBJ1-1	many	TRBV7-2	13	TGTGCCAGCAGCTGGCAGGATAACACTGAAGCTTTCTTT	CASSWQDNTEAFF
TRBD1	TRBJ2-6	many	TRBV12-3/TRBV12-4	15	TGTGCCAGCAGTCCCAGGGGGCCCGGGGCCAACGTCCTGACTTTC	CASSPRGPGANVLTF
TRBD2	TRBJ2-1	many	TRBV6-1	14	TGTGCCAGCAGGACTAGCGGGACCTACAATGAGCAGTTCTTC	CASRTSGTYNEQFF
TRBD2	TRBJ2-2	few	TRBV7-2	18	TGTGCCAGCAGTCTCCGGACTAGCGGCTACGCGAACACCGGGGAGCTGTTTTTT	CASSLRTSGYANTGELFF
NA	TRBJ2-3	NA	TRBV28	13	TGTGCCAGCAGTCTGGGAGAATTAGATACGCAGTATTTT	CASSLGELDTQYF
NA	TRBJ2-7	many	TRBV5-8	16	TGTGCCAGCAGCTTATGGGGTCAGGGAGGTTCGCGCGAGCAGTACTTC	CASSLWGQGGSREQYF
TRBD2	TRBJ2-1	few	TRBV11-2	15	TGTGCCAGCAGCGTCCGCCATAGCGGGAGTTTAGAGCAGTTCTTC	CASSVRHSGSLEQFF
TRBD2	TRBJ2-3	few	TRBV20-1	14	TGCAGTGCCGGGACTAGCGGGAGGTTAGATACGCAGTATTTT	CSAGTSGRLDTQYF
TRBD2	TRBJ2-2	few	TRBV6-2/TRBV6-3	15	TGTGCCACTCTCCCGTGGGGGGGGAACACCGGGGAGCTGTTTTTT	CATLPWGGNTGELFF
TRBD2	TRBJ2-1	NA	TRBV27	14	TGTGCCAGCAGTTCTATAGCGGGTTCCAATGAGCAGTTCTTC	CASSSIAGSNEQFF
NA	TRBJ2-4	many	TRBV7-9	14	TGTGCCAGCAGCAGGGACGGCTCCAAAAACATTCAGTACTTC	CASSRDGSKNIQYF
NA	TRBJ1-5	once	TRBV29-1	11	TGCAGCGTTGAAGGACCTCAGCCCCAGCATTTT	CSVEGPQPQHF
TRBD1	TRBJ1-1	NA	TRBV12-3/TRBV12-4	12	TGTGCCAGCAGTTTAGAGGGGGCTGGCGCTTTCTTT	CASSLEGAGAFF
NA	TRBJ1-2	few	TRBV2	15	TGTGCCAGCAGTGAAGGGAGGGTGTCTAACTATGGCTACACCTTC	CASSEGRVSNYGYTF
NA	TRBJ2-5	few	TRBV24-1	14	TGTGCCACCAACTCGGGGACTCCCGGAGGGACCCAGTACTTC	CATNSGTPGGTQYF
TRBD2	TRBJ2-2	many	TRBV27	16	TGTGCCAGCCGAGCCAGTTCTAGCGGGGACACCGGGGAGCTGTTTTTT	CASRASSSGDTGELFF
TRBD1	TRBJ1-1	NA	TRBV4-1	16	TGCGCCAGCAGCCAAGGCGCCGACAGGGCTCACCCTGAAGCTTTCTTT	CASSQGADRAHPEAFF
TRBD1	TRBJ1-4	NA	TRBV20-1	13	TGCAGTGCGGCCTCAGGGGGCCGGGAAAAACTGTTTTTT	CSAASGGREKLFF
NA	TRBJ1-1	NA	TRBV10-3	13	TGTGCCACCACGACAGAGAAGAACACTGAAGCTTTCTTT	CATTTEKNTEAFF
TRBD2	TRBJ2-7	many	TRBV7-6	14	TGTGCCAGCAGCGCCGCGACTAGCGGGAGTCTGCAGTACTTC	CASSAATSGSLQYF
TRBD2	TRBJ2-7	NA	TRBV19	15	TGTGCCAGTAGTATGTCTAGCGGGAGTGGTGAAGAGCAGTACTTC	CASSMSSGSGEEQYF
NA	TRBJ1-4	NA	TRBV7-9	13	TGTGCCAGCAGCTTAGTTGAGTGGGGAGTACTGTTTTTT	CASSLVEWGVLFF